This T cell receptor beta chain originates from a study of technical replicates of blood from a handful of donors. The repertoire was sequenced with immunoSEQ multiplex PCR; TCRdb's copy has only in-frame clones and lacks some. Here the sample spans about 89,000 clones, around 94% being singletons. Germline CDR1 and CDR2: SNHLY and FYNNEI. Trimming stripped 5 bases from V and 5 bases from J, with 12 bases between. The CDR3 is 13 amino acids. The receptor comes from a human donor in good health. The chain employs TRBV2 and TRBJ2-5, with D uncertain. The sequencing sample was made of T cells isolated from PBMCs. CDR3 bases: TGTGCCAGCAGTCCCGACAATGGGGAGACCCAGTACTTC. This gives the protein CASSPDNGETQYF.